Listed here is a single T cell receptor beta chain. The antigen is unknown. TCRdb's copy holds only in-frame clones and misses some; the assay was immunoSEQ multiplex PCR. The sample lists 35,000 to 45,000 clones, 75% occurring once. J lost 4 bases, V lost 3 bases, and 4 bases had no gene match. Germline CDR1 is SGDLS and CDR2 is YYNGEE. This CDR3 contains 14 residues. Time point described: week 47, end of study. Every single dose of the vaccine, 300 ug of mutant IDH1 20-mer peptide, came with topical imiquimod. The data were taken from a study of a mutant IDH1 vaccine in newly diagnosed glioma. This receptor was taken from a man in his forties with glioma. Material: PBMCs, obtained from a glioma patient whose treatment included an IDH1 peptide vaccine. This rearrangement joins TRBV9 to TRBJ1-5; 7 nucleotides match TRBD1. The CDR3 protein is CASSAQGTNQPQHF. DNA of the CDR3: TGTGCCAGCAGCGCACAGGGGACAAATCAGCCCCAGCATTTT.